This T cell receptor (beta chain) is drawn from a study of T cells in Graves' hyperthyroidism and ophthalmopathy. Uncontrolled infection, other autoimmune disease, pregnancy and lactation each barred patients from inclusion. The diagnoses drew upon clinical symptoms, serum thyroxine and TRAb, thyroid ultrasound and orbital computed tomography. About 10 ml of fresh peripheral blood supplied the PBMCs. This CDR3 comprises 16 residues. Germline V gene sequence: CDR1 SGHAT, CDR2 FQDESV (reference sequence). V dropped 4 bases and J dropped 1 base, with 16 bases sitting between them. Amplification yielded TCR beta CDR3 regions, with RNA transcripts as the source. First-round RT-PCR with HTBI primers amplified the TCR CDR3 region. TCRdb passed the multiplex PCR reads through MiXCR, listing each CDR3 protein once. The data show about 500,000 distinct CDR3 sequences, approximately 16% seen once. This clonotype was seen more than once but under ten times.

J is TRBJ1-1 and V is TRBV11-1, with D possibly being TRBD1 (6 bases). The clonotype was recovered from a woman younger than 35 with Graves' hyperthyroidism. Sample: blood. The chain's CDR3 is CASSSIRGHRNTEAFF. The CDR3 coding sequence is TGTGCCAGCAGCTCGATCAGGGGTCATCGGAACACTGAAGCTTTCTTT.